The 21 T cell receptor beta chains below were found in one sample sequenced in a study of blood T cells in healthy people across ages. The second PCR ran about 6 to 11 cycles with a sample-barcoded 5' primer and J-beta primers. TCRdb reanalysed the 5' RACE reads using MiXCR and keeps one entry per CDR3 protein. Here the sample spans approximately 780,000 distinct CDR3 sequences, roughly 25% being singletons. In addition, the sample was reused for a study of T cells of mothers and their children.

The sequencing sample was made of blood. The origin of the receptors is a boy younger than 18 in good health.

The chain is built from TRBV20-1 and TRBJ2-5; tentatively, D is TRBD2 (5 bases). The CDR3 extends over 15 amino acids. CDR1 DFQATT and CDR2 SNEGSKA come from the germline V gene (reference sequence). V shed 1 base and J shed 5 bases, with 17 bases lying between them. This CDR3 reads CSARVSTRGYETQYF. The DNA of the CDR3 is TGCAGTGCTAGAGTTTCGACCCGCGGGTATGAGACCCAGTACTTC.

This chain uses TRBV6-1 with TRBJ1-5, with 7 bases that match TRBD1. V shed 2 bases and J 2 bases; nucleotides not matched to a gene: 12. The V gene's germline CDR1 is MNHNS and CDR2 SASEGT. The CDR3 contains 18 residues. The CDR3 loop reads CASSERLTGKVGNQPQHF. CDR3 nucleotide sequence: TGTGCCAGCAGTGAACGACTGACAGGGAAGGTCGGCAATCAGCCCCAGCATTTT.

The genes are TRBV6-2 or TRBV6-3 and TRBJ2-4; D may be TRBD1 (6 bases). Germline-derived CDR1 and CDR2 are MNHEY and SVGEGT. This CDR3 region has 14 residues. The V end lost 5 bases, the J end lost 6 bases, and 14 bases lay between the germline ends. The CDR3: CASSTGGALNIQYF. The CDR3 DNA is TGTGCCAGCAGTACTGGGGGCGCGTTAAACATTCAGTACTTC.

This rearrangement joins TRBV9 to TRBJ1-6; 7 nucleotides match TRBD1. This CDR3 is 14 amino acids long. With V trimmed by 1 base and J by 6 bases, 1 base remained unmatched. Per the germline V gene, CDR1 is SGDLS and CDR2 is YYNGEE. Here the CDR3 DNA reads TGTGCCAGCAGCGTAAGACAGGGTAATTCACCCCTCCACTTT. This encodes CASSVRQGNSPLHF. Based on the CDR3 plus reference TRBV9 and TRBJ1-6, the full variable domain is DSGVTQTPKHLITATGQRVTLRCSPRSGDLSVYWYQQSLDQGLQFLIQYYNGEERAKGNILERFSAQQFPDLHSELNLSSLELGDSALYFCASSVRQGNSPLHFGNGTRLTVT.

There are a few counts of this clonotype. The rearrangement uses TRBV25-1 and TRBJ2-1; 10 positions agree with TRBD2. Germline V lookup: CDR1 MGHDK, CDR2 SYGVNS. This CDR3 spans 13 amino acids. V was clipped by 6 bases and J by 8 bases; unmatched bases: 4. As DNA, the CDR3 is TGTGCCAGCAGACTAGCGGGGAGTGATGAGCAGTTCTTC. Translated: CASRLAGSDEQFF.

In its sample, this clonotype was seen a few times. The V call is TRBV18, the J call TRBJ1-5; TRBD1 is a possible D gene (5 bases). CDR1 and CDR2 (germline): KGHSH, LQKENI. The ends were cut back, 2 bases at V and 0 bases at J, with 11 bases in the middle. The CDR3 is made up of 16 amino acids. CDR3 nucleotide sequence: TGTGCCAGCTCACCATCTGGGGCATTTAGCAATCAGCCCCAGCATTTT. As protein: CASSPSGAFSNQPQHF.

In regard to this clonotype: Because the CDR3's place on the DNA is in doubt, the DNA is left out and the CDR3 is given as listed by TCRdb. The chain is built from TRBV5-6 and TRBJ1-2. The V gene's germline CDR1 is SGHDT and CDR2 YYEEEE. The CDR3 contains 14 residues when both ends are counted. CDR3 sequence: CASSFGPGSDGYTF.

The CDR3: CASSQGSGVGYTF. In DNA form, the CDR3 reads TGTGCCAGCAGCCAAGGATCCGGGGTTGGCTACACCTTC. The chain has TRBV4-2 and TRBJ1-2; D not certain. Germline CDR1 and CDR2: LGHNA and YNFKEQ. The V and J ends lost 1 base and 7 bases respectively, with 10 bases between them. The CDR3 covers 13 residues.

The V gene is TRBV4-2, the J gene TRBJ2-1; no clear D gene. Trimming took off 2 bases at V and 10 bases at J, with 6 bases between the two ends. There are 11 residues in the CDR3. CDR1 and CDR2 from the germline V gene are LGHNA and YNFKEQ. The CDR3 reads CASSQLKEQFF. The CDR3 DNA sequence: TGTGCCAGCAGCCAACTCAAGGAGCAGTTCTTC.

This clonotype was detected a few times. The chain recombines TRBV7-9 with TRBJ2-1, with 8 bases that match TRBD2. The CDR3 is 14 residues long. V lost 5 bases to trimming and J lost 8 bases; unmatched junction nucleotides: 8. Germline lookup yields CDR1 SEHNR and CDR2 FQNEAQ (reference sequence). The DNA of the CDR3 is TGTGCCAGCAGCAAAACCGGGGGGGCTGATGAGCAGTTCTTC. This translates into CASSKTGGADEQFF.

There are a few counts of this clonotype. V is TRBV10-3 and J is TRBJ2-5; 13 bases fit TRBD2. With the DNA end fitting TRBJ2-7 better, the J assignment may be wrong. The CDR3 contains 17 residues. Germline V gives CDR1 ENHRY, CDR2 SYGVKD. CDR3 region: CAIKTRTSGGLSNEQYF. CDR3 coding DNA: TGTGCCATCAAAACCCGGACTAGCGGGGGCCTATCGAACGAGCAGTACTTC.

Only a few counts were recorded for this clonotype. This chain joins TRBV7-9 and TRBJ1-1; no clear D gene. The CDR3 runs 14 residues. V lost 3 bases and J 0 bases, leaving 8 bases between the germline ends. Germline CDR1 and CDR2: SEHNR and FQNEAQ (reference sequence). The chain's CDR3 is CASSFTDMNTEAFF. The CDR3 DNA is TGTGCCAGCAGCTTCACTGACATGAACACTGAAGCTTTCTTT.

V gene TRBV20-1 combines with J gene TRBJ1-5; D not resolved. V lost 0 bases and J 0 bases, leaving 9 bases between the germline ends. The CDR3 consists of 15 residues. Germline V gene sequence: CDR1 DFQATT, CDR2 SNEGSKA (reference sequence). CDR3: CSARDLQTSNQPQHF. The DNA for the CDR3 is TGCAGTGCTAGAGATCTCCAAACTAGCAATCAGCCCCAGCATTTT.

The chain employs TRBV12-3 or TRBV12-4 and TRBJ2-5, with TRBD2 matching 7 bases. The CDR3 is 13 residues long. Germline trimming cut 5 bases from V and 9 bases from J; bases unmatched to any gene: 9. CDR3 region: CASSGPQAGAQYF. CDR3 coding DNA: TGTGCCAGCAGTGGACCTCAGGCGGGAGCCCAGTACTTC.

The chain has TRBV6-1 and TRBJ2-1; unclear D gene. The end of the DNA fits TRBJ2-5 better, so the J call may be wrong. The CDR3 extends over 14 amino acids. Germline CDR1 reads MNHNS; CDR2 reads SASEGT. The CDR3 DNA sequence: TGTGCCAGCAGTGAAACAGCTCTTAAAGGGACCCAGTACTTC. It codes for CASSETALKGTQYF.

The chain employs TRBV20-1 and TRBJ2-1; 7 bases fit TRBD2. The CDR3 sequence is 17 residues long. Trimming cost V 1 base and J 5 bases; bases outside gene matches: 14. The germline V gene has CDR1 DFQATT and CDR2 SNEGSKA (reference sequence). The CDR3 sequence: CSARGRAGSGEDNEQFF. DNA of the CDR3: TGCAGTGCTAGAGGGCGAGCGGGCAGCGGGGAAGACAATGAGCAGTTCTTC.

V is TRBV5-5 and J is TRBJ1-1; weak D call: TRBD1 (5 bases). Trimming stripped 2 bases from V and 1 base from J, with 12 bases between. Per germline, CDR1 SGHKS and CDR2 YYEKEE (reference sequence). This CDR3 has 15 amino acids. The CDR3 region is CASSLWGGANTEAFF. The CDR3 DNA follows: TGTGCCAGCAGCTTATGGGGGGGAGCGAACACTGAAGCTTTCTTT. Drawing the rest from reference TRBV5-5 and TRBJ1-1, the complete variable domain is DAGVTQSPTHLIKTRGQQVTLRCSPISGHKSVSWYQQVLGQGPQFIFQYYEKEERGRGNFPDRFSARQFPNYSSELNVNALLLGDSALYLCASSLWGGANTEAFFGQGTRLTVV.

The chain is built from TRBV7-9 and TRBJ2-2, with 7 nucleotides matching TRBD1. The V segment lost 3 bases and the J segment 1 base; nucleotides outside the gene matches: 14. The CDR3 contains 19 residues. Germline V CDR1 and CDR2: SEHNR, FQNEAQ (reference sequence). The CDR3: CASSFSTAQGPRNTGELFF. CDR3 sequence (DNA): TGTGCCAGCAGCTTCAGTACGGCACAGGGGCCAAGGAACACCGGGGAGCTGTTTTTT.

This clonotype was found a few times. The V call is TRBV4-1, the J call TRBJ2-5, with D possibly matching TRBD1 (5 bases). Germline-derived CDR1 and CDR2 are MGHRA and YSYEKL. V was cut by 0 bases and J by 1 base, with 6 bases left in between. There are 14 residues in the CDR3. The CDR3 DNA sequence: TGCGCCAGCAGCCAAGAGGGGCCCCAAGAGACCCAGTACTTC. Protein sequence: CASSQEGPQETQYF.

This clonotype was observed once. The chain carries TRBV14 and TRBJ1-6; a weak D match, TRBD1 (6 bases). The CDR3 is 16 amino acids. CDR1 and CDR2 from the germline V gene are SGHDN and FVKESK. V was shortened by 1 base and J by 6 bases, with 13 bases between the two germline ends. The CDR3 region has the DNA TGTGCCAGCAGCCAAGGGGGGGGCAGGGGTAATTCACCCCTCCACTTT. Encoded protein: CASSQGGGRGNSPLHF.

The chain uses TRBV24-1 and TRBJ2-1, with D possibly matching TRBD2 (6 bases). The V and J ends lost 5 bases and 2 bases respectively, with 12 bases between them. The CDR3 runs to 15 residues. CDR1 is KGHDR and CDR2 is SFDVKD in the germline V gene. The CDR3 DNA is TGTGCCACCAGTGGCGGGCGGGGCACCTACAATGAGCAGTTCTTC. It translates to CATSGGRGTYNEQFF.